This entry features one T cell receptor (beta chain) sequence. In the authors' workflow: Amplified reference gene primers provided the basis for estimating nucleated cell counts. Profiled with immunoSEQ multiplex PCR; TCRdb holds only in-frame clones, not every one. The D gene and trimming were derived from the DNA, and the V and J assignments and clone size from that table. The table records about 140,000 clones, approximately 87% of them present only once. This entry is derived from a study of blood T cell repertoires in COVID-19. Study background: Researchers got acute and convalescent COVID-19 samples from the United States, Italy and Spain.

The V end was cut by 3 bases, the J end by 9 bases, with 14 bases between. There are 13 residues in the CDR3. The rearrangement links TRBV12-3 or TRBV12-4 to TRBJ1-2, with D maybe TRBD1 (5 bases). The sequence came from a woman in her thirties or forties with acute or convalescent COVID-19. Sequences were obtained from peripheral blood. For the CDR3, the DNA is TGTGCCAGCAGTTTGCAGGGCCCTTTGAGCTACACCTTC. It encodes CASSLQGPLSYTF.